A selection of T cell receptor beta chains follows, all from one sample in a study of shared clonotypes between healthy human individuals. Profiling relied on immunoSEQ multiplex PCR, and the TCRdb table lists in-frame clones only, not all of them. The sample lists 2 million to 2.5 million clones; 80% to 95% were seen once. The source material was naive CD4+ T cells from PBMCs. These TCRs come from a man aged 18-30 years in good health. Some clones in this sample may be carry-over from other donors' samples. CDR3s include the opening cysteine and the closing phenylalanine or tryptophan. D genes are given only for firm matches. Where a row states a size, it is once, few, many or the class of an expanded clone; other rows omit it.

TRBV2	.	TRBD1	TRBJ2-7	CASSRDRVYEQYF	TGTGCCAGCAGCCGGGACAGGGTCTACGAGCAGTACTTC
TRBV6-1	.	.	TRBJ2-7	CASIEVVGRSDEQYF	TGTGCCAGCATCGAGGTGGTGGGCAGATCTGACGAGCAGTACTTC
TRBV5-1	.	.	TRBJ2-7	CASSLDRGSEQYF	TGCGCCAGCAGCTTGGATCGGGGAAGCGAGCAGTACTTC
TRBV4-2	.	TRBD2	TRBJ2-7	CASSQAGWEGPYEQYF	TGTGCCAGCAGCCAGGCTGGGTGGGAGGGACCCTACGAGCAGTACTTC
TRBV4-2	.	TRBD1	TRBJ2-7	CASSQDLTGVYEQYF	TGTGCCAGCAGCCAAGATTTGACAGGGGTGTACGAGCAGTACTTC
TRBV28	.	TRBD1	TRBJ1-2	CASRKSGGDGYTF	TGTGCCAGCAGGAAATCAGGGGGGGATGGCTACACCTTC
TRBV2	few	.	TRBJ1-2	CASSTTLWGSTNYGYTF	TGTGCCAGCAGCACCACCCTTTGGGGATCAACTAACTATGGCTACACCTTC
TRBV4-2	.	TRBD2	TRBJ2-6	CASSLPGLGHSGANVLTF	TGTGCCAGCAGCCTGCCGGGACTAGGACACTCTGGGGCCAACGTCCTGACTTTC
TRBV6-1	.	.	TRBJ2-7	CASSVVSYEQYF	TGTGCCAGCAGTGTAGTCTCCTACGAGCAGTACTTC
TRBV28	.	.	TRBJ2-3	CASRNTGIGTDTQYF	TGTGCCAGCAGGAACACAGGGATTGGCACAGATACGCAGTATTTT
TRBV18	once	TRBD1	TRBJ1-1	CASSPLQGAGTEAFF	TGTGCCAGCTCACCATTACAGGGGGCCGGCACTGAAGCTTTCTTT
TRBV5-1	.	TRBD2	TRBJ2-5	CASSLGLAGGRGETQYF	TGCGCCAGCAGCTTGGGACTAGCGGGAGGGCGAGGCGAGACCCAGTACTTC
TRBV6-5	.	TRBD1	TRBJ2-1	CASSYDGQGGIF	TGTGCCAGCAGTTACGACGGACAGGGAGGAATCTTC
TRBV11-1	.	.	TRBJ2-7	CASSRSHYNTGPPYEQYF	TGTGCCAGCAGCCGGTCACACTATAACACTGGACCGCCCTACGAGCAGTACTTC
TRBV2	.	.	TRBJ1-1	CASMLDSNTEAFF	TGTGCCAGCATGCTGGACAGTAACACTGAAGCTTTCTTT
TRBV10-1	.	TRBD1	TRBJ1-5	CASSGGQAGNQPQHF	TGCGCCAGCAGTGGGGGACAGGCGGGCAATCAGCCCCAGCATTTT
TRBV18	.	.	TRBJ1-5	CASSYGQSNQPQHF	TGTGCCAGCTCATACGGACAGAGCAATCAGCCCCAGCATTTT
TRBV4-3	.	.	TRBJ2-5	CASSQEGFRVAETQYF	TGCGCCAGCAGCCAAGAAGGATTCAGGGTGGCAGAGACCCAGTACTTC
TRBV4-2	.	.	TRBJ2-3	CASSSEFTDTQYF	TGTGCCAGCAGTTCAGAGTTCACAGATACGCAGTATTTT
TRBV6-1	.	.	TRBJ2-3	CASGLGGFSTDTQYF	TGTGCCAGTGGACTGGGGGGATTCTCCACAGATACGCAGTATTTT
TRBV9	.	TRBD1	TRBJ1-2	CASSLDRAGLRGYTF	TGTGCCAGCAGCCTAGACAGGGCCGGGTTGCGAGGCTACACCTTC
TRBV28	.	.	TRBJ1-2	CASSESYGYTF	TGTGCCAGCAGTGAATCCTATGGCTACACCTTC
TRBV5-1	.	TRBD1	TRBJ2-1	CASSLGQGSYNEQFF	TGCGCCAGCAGCTTAGGACAGGGATCCTACAATGAGCAGTTCTTC
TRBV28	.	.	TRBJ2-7	CASSGDTPGPSSYEQYF	TGTGCCAGCAGTGGAGACACCCCGGGGCCGAGCTCCTACGAGCAGTACTTC
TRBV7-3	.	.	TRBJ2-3	CASSFSASSTDTQYF	TGTGCCAGCAGCTTCAGCGCATCTAGCACAGATACGCAGTATTTT